What follows are 21 T cell receptor beta chains derived from one specimen sequenced in a study of blood T cell repertoires in COVID-19. TCRdb's copy holds only in-frame clones and misses some; the assay was immunoSEQ multiplex PCR. The table lists roughly 250,000 clones, around 89% of them singletons, with more than 0.75% in the top ten. Sequences were obtained from peripheral blood. Receptors were obtained from a young man with acute or convalescent COVID-19.

The rearrangement links TRBV6-5 to TRBJ2-7; the match to TRBD2 covers 13 bases. The CDR3 is 15 amino acids. Unmatched junction bases numbered 2, after V lost 2 bases and J lost 4 bases. Germline V lookup: CDR1 MNHEY, CDR2 SVGAGI. The CDR3, as DNA: TGTGCCAGCAGTTACGGGACTAGCGGGACGTACGAGCAGTACTTC. Amino acid sequence: CASSYGTSGTYEQYF.

The gene calls are TRBV2 and TRBJ2-1; the D gene is possibly TRBD1 (6 bases). CDR1 SNHLY and CDR2 FYNNEI come from the germline V gene. V lost 4 bases and J 9 bases, leaving 13 bases between the germline ends. CDR3 length: 13 residues. This CDR3 reads CASSAGEFSEQFF. The CDR3, as DNA: TGTGCCAGCAGTGCAGGGGAATTCAGTGAGCAGTTCTTC.

The V and J genes are TRBV7-9 and TRBJ2-3; 8 bases align to TRBD2. The CDR3 runs 16 residues. Germline V gene lookup returns CDR1 SEHNR and CDR2 FQNEAQ (reference sequence). V shed 2 bases and J 3 bases; nucleotides not matched to a gene: 7. CDR3 loop: CASSLWASGGTDTQYF. CDR3 coding DNA: TGTGCCAGCAGCTTATGGGCAAGCGGGGGTACAGATACGCAGTATTTT.

The chain joins TRBV30 to TRBJ2-3, with a weak D call TRBD1 (5 bases). The CDR3 totals 15 residues. V lost 1 base and J lost 0, with 11 bases in between. Germline V lookup: CDR1 GTSNPN, CDR2 SVGIG (reference sequence). The CDR3 bases are TGTGCCTGGAGTGGGGGCCTAACCAGCACAGATACGCAGTATTTT. It translates to CAWSGGLTSTDTQYF.

This chain joins TRBV2 and TRBJ1-6; TRBD1 might be the D (5 bases). Germline V gene lookup returns CDR1 SNHLY and CDR2 FYNNEI. This CDR3 comprises 12 residues. Trimming shortened V by 3 bases and J by 14 bases, and 11 bases separated the two germline ends. The CDR3 bases are TGTGCCAGCAGTGAGAGTGACAGATCCCTCCACTTT. Protein product: CASSESDRSLHF.

The rearrangement links TRBV6-5 to TRBJ2-3, with 8 bases lining up with TRBD2. This CDR3 contains 14 residues. V lost 5 bases, J lost 5 bases, and 6 bases stayed unmatched. Germline CDR1 is MNHEY and CDR2 is SVGAGI. CDR3 sequence: CASSNGLAGDTQYF. CDR3 nucleotide sequence: TGTGCCAGCAGTAATGGACTAGCCGGAGATACGCAGTATTTT.

V usage is TRBV7-9 and J usage is TRBJ1-1; 9 bases map to TRBD1. Germline-derived CDR1 and CDR2 are SEHNR and FQNEAQ (reference sequence). J was trimmed by 6 bases and V by 3 bases; bases with no gene match: 8. This CDR3 is built from 15 residues. The CDR3 nucleotides are TGTGCCAGCAGCTTCGATGGACAGGGGCGGGCTGAAGCTTTCTTT. This sequence encodes CASSFDGQGRAEAFF.

The rearrangement links TRBV3-1 (or the pseudogene TRBV3-2) to TRBJ2-2; TRBD2 might be the D (5 bases). This CDR3 spans 17 amino acids. Germline CDR1 and CDR2: LGHDT and YNNKEL (reference sequence). With 0 bases removed from V and 6 bases from J, the gap between germline ends came to 17 bases. The CDR3 DNA reads as TGTGCCAGCAGCCAAGAGACTAAGCGTTGGGTTGCCGGGGAGCTGTTTTTT. Its translation is CASSQETKRWVAGELFF.

The V call is TRBV7-2, the J call TRBJ2-7; 7 bases align to TRBD2. The V and J ends lost 2 bases and 3 bases, in that order; junction bases with no gene match: 16. Germline V CDR1 and CDR2: SGHTA, FQGNSA. The CDR3 loop spans 18 amino acids. The CDR3 spells CASSLFGTDSGMGYEQYF. CDR3 DNA sequence: TGTGCCAGCAGCTTATTCGGGACCGACAGCGGGATGGGCTACGAGCAGTACTTC. The full variable domain, in which reference TRBV7-2 and TRBJ2-7 provide the parts outside the CDR3, is GAGVSQSPSNKVTEKGKDVELRCDPISGHTALYWYRQSLGQGLEFLIYFQGNSAPDKSGLPSDRFSAERTGGSVSTLTIQRTQQEDSAVYLCASSLFGTDSGMGYEQYFGPGTRLTVT.

J is TRBJ2-2 and V is TRBV19, with D perhaps matching TRBD1 (6 bases). From germline, CDR1 is LNHDA and CDR2 SQIVND (reference sequence). V lost 6 bases and J 4 bases, leaving 18 bases between the germline ends. This CDR3 has 16 residues. This CDR3 is CASSKNVGAFTGELFF. CDR3 coding DNA: TGTGCCAGTAGCAAGAACGTGGGGGCGTTCACCGGGGAGCTGTTTTTT.

The table lists this clone with a few counts. V gene TRBV7-9 combines with J gene TRBJ1-4; no firm D call. V lost 0 bases and J lost 0, with 5 bases in between. This CDR3 contains 15 residues. CDR1 is SEHNR and CDR2 is FQNEAQ in the germline V gene (reference sequence). The chain's CDR3 is CASSLAYTTNEKLFF. The CDR3 bases are TGTGCCAGCAGCTTAGCATATACAACTAATGAAAAACTGTTTTTT.

Here the CDR3 DNA reads TGTGCCAGCAGCCTCTGGACTAGCGGTGACACCGGGGAGCTGTTTTTT. It translates to CASSLWTSGDTGELFF. This chain connects TRBV3-1 (or the pseudogene TRBV3-2) to TRBJ2-2, with TRBD2 matching 10 bases. CDR3 length: 16 residues. V trimming: 4 bases; J trimming: 3 bases; junction bases outside the gene matches: 5. Germline CDR1 reads LGHDT; CDR2 reads YNNKEL (reference sequence).

This rearrangement joins TRBV19 to TRBJ2-7; 8 bases line up with TRBD1. Germline CDR1 and CDR2: LNHDA and SQIVND (reference sequence). The CDR3 consists of 15 residues. J was trimmed by 2 bases and V by 3 bases; bases with no gene match: 6. For the CDR3, the DNA is TGTGCCAGTAGTATGGGGTTGACAGGGGCCTACGAGCAGTACTTC. This sequence encodes CASSMGLTGAYEQYF.

This chain uses TRBV10-3 with TRBJ2-3; TRBD2 agrees at 10 bases. Germline trimming cut 6 bases from V and 2 bases from J; bases unmatched to any gene: 5. Germline V gene data show CDR1 as ENHRY and CDR2 as SYGVKD. The CDR3 is made up of 15 amino acids. CDR3 sequence: CAISPGLAVTDTQYF. The DNA for the CDR3 is TGTGCCATCAGCCCTGGACTAGCGGTCACAGATACGCAGTATTTT.

This chain connects TRBV28 to TRBJ1-2, with no clear D. With 9 bases removed from V and 7 bases from J, the gap between germline ends came to 21 bases. Germline V CDR1 and CDR2: MDHEN, SYDVKM. The CDR3 totals 14 residues. As DNA, the CDR3 is TGTGCCAGTTACTTCAGTGCAAGAGGTTTTGGCTACACCTTC. Translated: CASYFSARGFGYTF.

CDR3 DNA sequence: TGTGCCAGCAGTTACTCGTATGCGAGGACAGATACGCAGTATTTT. Its translation is CASSYSYARTDTQYF. J is TRBJ2-3 and V is TRBV6-5; D uncertain. Germline V gene sequence: CDR1 MNHEY, CDR2 SVGAGI. V was cut by 0 bases and J by 3 bases, with 10 bases left in between. The CDR3 runs to 15 residues.

This sequence joins TRBV6-5 and TRBJ2-7; 7 nucleotides align to TRBD1. Unmatched junction bases numbered 9, after V lost 6 bases and J lost 1 base. Germline CDR1 and CDR2: MNHEY and SVGAGI. The CDR3 spans 15 residues. The CDR3, as DNA: TGTGCCAGCAGCTTATCGGACAGGAGATCCTACGAGCAGTACTTC. It codes for CASSLSDRRSYEQYF.

For the CDR3, the DNA is TGTGCCACCAGCCTCCGAGCCCCGTACAATGAGCAGTTCTTC. Encoded protein: CATSLRAPYNEQFF. The V gene is TRBV24-1, the J gene TRBJ2-1; no reliable D call. Germline CDR1 reads KGHDR; CDR2 reads SFDVKD. V gave up 7 bases and J gave up 4 bases, with 13 bases separating them. CDR3 size: 14 residues.

A few counts support this clone. V usage is TRBV6-5 and J usage is TRBJ1-1; D is perhaps TRBD1 (5 bases). Germline CDR1 reads MNHEY; CDR2 reads SVGAGI. V shed 2 bases and J shed 5 bases, with 18 bases lying between them. The CDR3 spans 16 residues. This CDR3 is CASSYRDGRGGTEAFF. The CDR3 nucleotides are TGTGCCAGCAGTTACCGGGACGGCCGGGGGGGGACTGAAGCTTTCTTT.

This chain joins TRBV5-4 and TRBJ2-3; TRBD2 might be the D (5 bases). V lost 7 bases to trimming and J lost 2 bases, with 11 bases between them. Germline lookup yields CDR1 SGHNT and CDR2 YYREEE (reference sequence). CDR3 length: 13 residues. This CDR3 reads CASSGGPTDTQYF. CDR3 sequence (DNA): TGTGCCAGCTCAGGCGGGCCCACAGATACGCAGTATTTT.

The V call is TRBV2, the J call TRBJ2-1; no definite D call. Trimming cost V 5 bases and J 4 bases, with 3 bases left between them. This CDR3 spans 11 amino acids. Germline CDR1 SNHLY, CDR2 FYNNEI. CDR3 DNA: TGTGCCAGCAGTCCGTACAATGAGCAGTTCTTC. Its translation: CASSPYNEQFF.